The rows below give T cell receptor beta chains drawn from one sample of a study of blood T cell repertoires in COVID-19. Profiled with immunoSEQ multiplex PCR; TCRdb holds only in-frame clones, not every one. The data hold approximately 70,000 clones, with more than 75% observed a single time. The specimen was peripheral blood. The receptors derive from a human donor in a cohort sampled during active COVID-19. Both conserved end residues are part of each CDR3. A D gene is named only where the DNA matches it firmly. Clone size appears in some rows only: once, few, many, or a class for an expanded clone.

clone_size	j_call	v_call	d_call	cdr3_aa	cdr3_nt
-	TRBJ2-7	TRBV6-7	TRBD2	CASSPRTSGYEQYF	TGTGCCAGCAGCCCAAGGACTAGCGGGTACGAGCAGTACTTC
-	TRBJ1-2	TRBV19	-	CASSMSSAYGYTF	TGTGCCAGTAGTATGAGCAGCGCCTATGGCTACACCTTC
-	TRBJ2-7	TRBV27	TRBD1	CASNSGTESYEQYF	TGTGCCAGCAACTCCGGGACAGAGTCCTACGAGCAGTACTTC
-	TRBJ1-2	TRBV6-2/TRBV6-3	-	CASSYRRLIYGYTF	TGTGCCAGCAGTTACAGGAGATTAATCTATGGCTACACCTTC
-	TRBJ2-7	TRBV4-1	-	CASSQDQDALYEQYF	TGCGCCAGCAGCCAAGATCAGGATGCCCTCTACGAGCAGTACTTC
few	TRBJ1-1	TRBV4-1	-	CASNRDIRMNTEAFF	TGCGCCAGCAACCGGGACATCAGGATGAACACTGAAGCTTTCTTT
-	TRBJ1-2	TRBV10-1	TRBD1	CASSEPGGQYGYTF	TGCGCCAGCAGTGAGCCAGGGGGCCAGTATGGCTACACCTTC
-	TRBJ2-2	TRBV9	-	CASSAGTMGTGELFF	TGTGCCAGCAGCGCTGGGACAATGGGCACCGGGGAGCTGTTTTTT
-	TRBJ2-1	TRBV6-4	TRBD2	CASSDSQRGTNEQFF	TGTGCCAGCAGTGACTCCCAGCGGGGGACCAATGAGCAGTTCTTC
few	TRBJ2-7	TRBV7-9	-	CASSLGQTGYEQYF	TGTGCCAGCAGCCTCGGACAGACGGGCTACGAGCAGTACTTC
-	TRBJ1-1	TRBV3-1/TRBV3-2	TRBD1	CASSLQGQPLEAFF	TGTGCCAGCAGCCTCCAGGGACAGCCGCTTGAAGCTTTCTTT
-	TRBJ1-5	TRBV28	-	CASSSREPPHF	TGTGCCAGCAGTTCCCGGGAACCCCCACATTTT
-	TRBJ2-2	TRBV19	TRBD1	CASSISGTGGTGELFF	TGTGCCAGTAGTATATCTGGGACAGGGGGCACCGGGGAGCTGTTTTTT
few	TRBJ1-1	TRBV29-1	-	CSVRVWNTEAFF	TGCAGCGTCAGGGTGTGGAACACTGAAGCTTTCTTT
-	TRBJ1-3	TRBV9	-	CASSVGLIGNTIYF	TGTGCCAGCAGCGTAGGACTCATCGGAAACACCATATATTTT
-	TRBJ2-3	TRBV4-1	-	CASSQDIFGGSTDTQYF	TGCGCCAGCAGCCAAGATATCTTTGGGGGGAGCACAGATACGCAGTATTTT
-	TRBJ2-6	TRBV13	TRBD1	CASSLEGQGYSGANVLTF	TGTGCCAGCAGCTTAGAGGGACAGGGGTACTCTGGGGCCAACGTCCTGACTTTC
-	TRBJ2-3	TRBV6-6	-	CASSYDWSSTDTQYF	TGTGCCAGCAGTTACGACTGGTCTAGCACAGATACGCAGTATTTT
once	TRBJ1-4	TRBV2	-	CASMNDVRVKKLFF	TGTGCCAGCATGAACGACGTCAGGGTGAAAAAACTGTTTTTT
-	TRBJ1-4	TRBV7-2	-	CASSIGGPNEKLFF	TGTGCCAGCAGCATCGGGGGACCTAATGAAAAACTGTTTTTT
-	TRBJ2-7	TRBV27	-	CASSSYRVEDEQYF	TGTGCCAGCAGTTCCTACCGGGTGGAGGACGAGCAGTACTTC
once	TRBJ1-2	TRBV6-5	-	CASSPSGGGNYGYTF	TGTGCCAGCAGCCCCAGTGGGGGGGGGAACTATGGCTACACCTTC
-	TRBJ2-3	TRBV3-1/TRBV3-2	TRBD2	CASTHIGTIGTRQYF	TGTGCCAGCACCCATATAGGGACTATTGGAACGCGGCAGTATTTT
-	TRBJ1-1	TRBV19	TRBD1	CATEDRAEAFF	TGTGCCACCGAGGACAGGGCTGAAGCTTTCTTT
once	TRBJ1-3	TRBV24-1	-	CATSDNQGGRNTIYF	TGTGCCACCAGTGATAACCAGGGAGGGCGAAACACCATATATTTT
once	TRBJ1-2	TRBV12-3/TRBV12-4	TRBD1	CASSLDRGSGYTF	TGTGCCAGCAGTTTAGACAGGGGGAGTGGCTACACCTTC
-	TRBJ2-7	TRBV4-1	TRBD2	CASSPASGQRGFEQYF	TGCGCCAGCAGCCCCGCTTCGGGCCAGCGGGGGTTCGAGCAGTACTTC
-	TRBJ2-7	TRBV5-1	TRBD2	CASSWEGTLGDYEQYF	TGCGCCAGCAGCTGGGAGGGGACCCTTGGGGACTACGAGCAGTACTTC
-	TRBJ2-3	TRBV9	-	CASSGIGLHTDTQYF	TGTGCCAGCAGCGGCATCGGACTTCACACAGATACGCAGTATTTT
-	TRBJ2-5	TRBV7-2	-	CASSTRGDYQETQYF	TGTGCCAGCAGCACCAGAGGGGACTACCAAGAGACCCAGTACTTC
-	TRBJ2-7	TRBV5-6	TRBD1	CASSQGQAYEQYF	TGTGCCAGCAGCCAGGGACAGGCCTACGAGCAGTACTTC
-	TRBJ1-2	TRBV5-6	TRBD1	CASSPGTGFGYTF	TGTGCCAGCAGCCCCGGGACAGGGTTTGGCTACACCTTC
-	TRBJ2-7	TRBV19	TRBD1	CASSTPGQTYEQYF	TGTGCCAGTAGTACACCGGGACAGACCTACGAGCAGTACTTC
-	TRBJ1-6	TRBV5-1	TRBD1	CASSDGTGDSPLHF	TGCGCCAGCAGCGACGGGACAGGGGATTCACCCCTCCACTTT
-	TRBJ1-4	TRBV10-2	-	CASTEAGVNEKLFF	TGCGCCAGCACTGAGGCGGGAGTTAATGAAAAACTGTTTTTT
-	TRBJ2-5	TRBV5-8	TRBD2	CASSFPIAGGQETQYF	TGTGCCAGCAGCTTCCCTATAGCGGGGGGGCAAGAGACCCAGTACTTC
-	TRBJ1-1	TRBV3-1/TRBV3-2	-	CASSQEGFGTEAFF	TGTGCCAGCAGCCAGGAGGGGTTTGGCACTGAAGCTTTCTTT
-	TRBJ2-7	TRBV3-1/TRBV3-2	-	CASSLLGGSYEQYF	TGTGCCAGCAGCCTTCTGGGGGGCTCCTACGAGCAGTACTTC
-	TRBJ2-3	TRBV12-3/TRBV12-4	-	CASRQNRKDTQYF	TGTGCCAGCAGACAAAACAGGAAAGATACGCAGTATTTT
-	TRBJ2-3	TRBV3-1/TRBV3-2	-	CASSQGLVGPLDTQYF	TGTGCCAGCAGCCAAGGACTAGTGGGCCCGCTGGATACGCAGTATTTT
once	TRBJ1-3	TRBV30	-	CAWSHGERLSGNTIYF	TGTGCCTGGAGTCATGGGGAGAGACTCTCTGGAAACACCATATATTTT
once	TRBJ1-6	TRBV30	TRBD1	CAWREGTVRNSYNSPLHF	TGTGCCTGGAGGGAGGGGACAGTTCGTAACTCCTATAATTCACCCCTCCACTTT
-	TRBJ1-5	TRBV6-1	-	CASSAEGAGELYQPQHF	TGTGCCAGCAGTGCTGAGGGAGCCGGAGAACTCTATCAGCCCCAGCATTTT
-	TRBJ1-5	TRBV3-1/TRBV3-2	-	CASSQDPGAILQPQHF	TGTGCCAGCAGCCAAGATCCGGGTGCAATTCTTCAGCCCCAGCATTTT
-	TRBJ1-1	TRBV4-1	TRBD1	CASSQGRQGEAEAFF	TGCGCCAGCAGCCAAGGGAGACAGGGTGAGGCTGAAGCTTTCTTT
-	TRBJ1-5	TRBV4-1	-	CASSQVQRMNQPQHF	TGCGCCAGCAGCCAAGTACAGAGAATGAATCAGCCCCAGCATTTT
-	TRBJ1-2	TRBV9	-	CASSVSPGNYGYTF	TGTGCCAGCAGCGTTTCCCCGGGGAACTATGGCTACACCTTC
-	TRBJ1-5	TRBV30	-	CAWSGGVDQPQHF	TGTGCCTGGAGTGGGGGCGTGGACCAGCCCCAGCATTTT
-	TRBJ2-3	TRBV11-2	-	CASSFPRRGKTDTQYF	TGTGCCAGCAGCTTCCCCCGGCGGGGAAAGACAGATACGCAGTATTTT
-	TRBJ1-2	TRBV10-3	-	CAIWGMGRYGYTF	TGTGCCATCTGGGGCATGGGGCGCTATGGCTACACCTTC
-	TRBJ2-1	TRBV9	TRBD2	CASSVGGLAGSPFF	TGTGCCAGCAGCGTCGGGGGACTAGCGGGGAGTCCGTTCTTC